The sequence of this T cell receptor (beta chain) was determined in a study of blood T cells in healthy people across ages. A second PCR, run for roughly 7 to 11 cycles, used a sample-barcoded 5' primer plus a J-beta primer mix. Tags on each cDNA molecule came from a template-switch adaptor with 12 random nucleotides. TCRdb passed the 5' RACE reads through MiXCR, listing each CDR3 protein once. The sample holds 750,000 to 1,000,000 distinct CDR3 sequences, roughly 28% seen once. Germline CDR1 MNHEY, CDR2 SMNVEV (reference sequence). With 4 bases removed from V and 7 bases from J, the gap between germline ends came to 5 bases. CDR3 length: 10 residues. This clonotype was found many times. The data also belong to a second study, concerning T cells of mothers and their children.

Sequencing was done on a sample of blood. The V gene is TRBV27, the J gene TRBJ2-7; D remains unclear. This clonotype was obtained from a woman in her forties in good health. Here the CDR3 DNA reads TGTGCCAGCAGTTATGGGGAGCAGTACTTC. It translates to CASSYGEQYF.